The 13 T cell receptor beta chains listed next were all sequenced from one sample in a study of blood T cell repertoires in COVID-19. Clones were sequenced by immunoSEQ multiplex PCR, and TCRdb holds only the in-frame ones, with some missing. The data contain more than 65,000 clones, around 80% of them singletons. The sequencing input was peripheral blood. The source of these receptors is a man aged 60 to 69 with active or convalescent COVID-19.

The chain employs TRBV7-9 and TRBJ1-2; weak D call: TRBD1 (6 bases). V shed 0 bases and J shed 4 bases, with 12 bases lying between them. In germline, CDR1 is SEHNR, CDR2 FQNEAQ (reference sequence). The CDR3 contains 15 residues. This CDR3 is CASSLARTEGYGYTF. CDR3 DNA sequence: TGTGCCAGCAGCTTAGCGAGGACAGAAGGCTATGGCTACACCTTC.

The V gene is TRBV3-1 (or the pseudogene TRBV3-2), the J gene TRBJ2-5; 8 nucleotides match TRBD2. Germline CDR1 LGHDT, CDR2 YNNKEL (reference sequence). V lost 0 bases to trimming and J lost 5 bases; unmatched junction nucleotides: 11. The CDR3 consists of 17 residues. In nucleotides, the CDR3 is TGTGCCAGCAGCCAAGAGAGACGCGGGAGGCCTTGGGAGACCCAGTACTTC. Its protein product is CASSQERRGRPWETQYF.

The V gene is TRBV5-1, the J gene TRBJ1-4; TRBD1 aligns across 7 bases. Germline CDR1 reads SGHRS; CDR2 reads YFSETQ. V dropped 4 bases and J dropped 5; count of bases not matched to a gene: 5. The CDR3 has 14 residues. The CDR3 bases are TGCGCCAGCAGCGGGGGGACAGTAAATGAAAAACTGTTTTTT. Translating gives CASSGGTVNEKLFF.

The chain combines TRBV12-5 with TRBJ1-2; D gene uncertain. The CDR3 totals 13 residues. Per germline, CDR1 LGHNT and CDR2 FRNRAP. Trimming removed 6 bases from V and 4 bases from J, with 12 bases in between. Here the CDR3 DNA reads TGTGCTAGTGGCTCTCCCCTCCTCTATGGCTACACCTTC. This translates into CASGSPLLYGYTF.

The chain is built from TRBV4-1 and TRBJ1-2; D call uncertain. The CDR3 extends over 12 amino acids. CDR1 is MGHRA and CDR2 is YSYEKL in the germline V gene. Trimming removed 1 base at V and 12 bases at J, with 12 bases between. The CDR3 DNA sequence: TGCGCCAGCAGCCAAGGAGGGTCTACGGACACCTTC. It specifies CASSQGGSTDTF.

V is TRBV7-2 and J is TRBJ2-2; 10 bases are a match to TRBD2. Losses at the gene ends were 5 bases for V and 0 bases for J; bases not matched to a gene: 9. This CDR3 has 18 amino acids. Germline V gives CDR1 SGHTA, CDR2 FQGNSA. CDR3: CASSPRPAGGPNTGELFF. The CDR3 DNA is TGTGCCAGCAGCCCCCGTCCAGCGGGGGGGCCGAACACCGGGGAGCTGTTTTTT.

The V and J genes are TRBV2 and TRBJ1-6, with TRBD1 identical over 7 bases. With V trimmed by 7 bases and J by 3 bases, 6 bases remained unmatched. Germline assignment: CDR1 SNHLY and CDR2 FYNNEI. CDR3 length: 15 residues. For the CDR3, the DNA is TGTGCCAGCAAAGTAGGACAGGACTATAATTCACCCCTCCACTTT. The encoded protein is CASKVGQDYNSPLHF. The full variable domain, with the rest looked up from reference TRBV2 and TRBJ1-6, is EPEVTQTPSHQVTQMGQEVILRCVPISNHLYFYWYRQILGQKVEFLVSFYNNEISEKSEIFDDQFSVERPDGSNFTLKIRSTKLEDSAMYFCASKVGQDYNSPLHFGNGTRLTVT.

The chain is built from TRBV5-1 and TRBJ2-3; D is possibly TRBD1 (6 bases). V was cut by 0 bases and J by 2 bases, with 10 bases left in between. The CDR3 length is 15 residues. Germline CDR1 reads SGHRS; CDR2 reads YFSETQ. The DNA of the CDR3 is TGCGCCAGCAGCTTGGCCGGACAGTTCACAGATACGCAGTATTTT. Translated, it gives CASSLAGQFTDTQYF.

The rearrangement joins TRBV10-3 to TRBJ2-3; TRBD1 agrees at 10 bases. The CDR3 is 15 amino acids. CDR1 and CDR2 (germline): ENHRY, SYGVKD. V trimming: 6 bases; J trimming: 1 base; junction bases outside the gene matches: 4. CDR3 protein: CAIRGGTGGTDTQYF. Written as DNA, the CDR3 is TGTGCCATCAGAGGAGGGACAGGGGGCACAGATACGCAGTATTTT.

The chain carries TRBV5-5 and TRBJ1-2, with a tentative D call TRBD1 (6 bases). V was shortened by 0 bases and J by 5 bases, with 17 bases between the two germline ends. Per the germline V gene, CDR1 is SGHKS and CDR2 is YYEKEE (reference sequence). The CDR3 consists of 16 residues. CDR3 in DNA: TGTGCCAGCAGCTTGGCTGCGAGACAGGATCTTTATGGCTACACCTTC. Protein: CASSLAARQDLYGYTF. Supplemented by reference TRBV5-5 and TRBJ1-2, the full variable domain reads DAGVTQSPTHLIKTRGQQVTLRCSPISGHKSVSWYQQVLGQGPQFIFQYYEKEERGRGNFPDRFSARQFPNYSSELNVNALLLGDSALYLCASSLAARQDLYGYTFGSGTRLTVV.

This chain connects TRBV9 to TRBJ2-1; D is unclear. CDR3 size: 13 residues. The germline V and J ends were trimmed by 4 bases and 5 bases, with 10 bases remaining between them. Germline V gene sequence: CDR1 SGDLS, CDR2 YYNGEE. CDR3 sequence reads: CASSTRRDNEQFF. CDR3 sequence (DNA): TGTGCCAGCAGCACCCGACGGGACAATGAGCAGTTCTTC.

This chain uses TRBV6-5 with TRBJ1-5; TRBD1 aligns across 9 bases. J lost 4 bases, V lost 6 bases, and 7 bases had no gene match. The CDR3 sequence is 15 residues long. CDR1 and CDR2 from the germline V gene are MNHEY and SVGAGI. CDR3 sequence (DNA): TGTGCCAGCAGCCGGGACAGGGTTGGGAATCAGCCCCAGCATTTT. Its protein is CASSRDRVGNQPQHF.

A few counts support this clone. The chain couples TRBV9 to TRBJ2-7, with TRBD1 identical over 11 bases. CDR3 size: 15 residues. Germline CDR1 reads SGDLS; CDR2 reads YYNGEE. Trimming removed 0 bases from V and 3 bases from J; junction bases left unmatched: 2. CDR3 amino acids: CASSVGTGGFYEQYF. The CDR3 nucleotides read TGTGCCAGCAGCGTAGGGACAGGGGGCTTCTACGAGCAGTACTTC.